Ten or more counts support the clone carrying this TCR beta chain. The CDR3 totals 13 residues. V shed 1 base and J shed 8 bases, with 9 bases lying between them. Germline V CDR1 and CDR2: SGHAT, FQNNGV. With a duration under 2 months, the hyperthyroidism was newly diagnosed in patients aged 18 to 65. RNA transcripts served as the template for amplifying TCR beta CDR3 regions. The primer set for the first-round RT-PCR of the TCR CDR3 was HTBI. One entry per CDR3 protein results from TCRdb running MiXCR on the multiplex PCR reads. Here the sample spans about 210,000 distinct CDR3 sequences, approximately 17% being singletons. This entry comes from a study of T cells in Graves' hyperthyroidism and ophthalmopathy.

The receptor comes from a man aged 50-59 years with Graves' hyperthyroidism. The material sequenced was blood. V usage is TRBV11-2 and J usage is TRBJ2-1, with a weak D call TRBD2 (6 bases). The CDR3 spells CASSLGLDDEQFF. The CDR3 DNA sequence: TGTGCCAGCAGCTTAGGACTAGACGATGAGCAGTTCTTC.